The 26 T cell receptor beta chains below all came from one sample that was sequenced in a study of CD8+CD57+ T cells in acquired aplastic anemia. Researchers used genomic DNA as the template to profile TCR beta VDJ and CDR3. In TCRdb, the reads were re-called with MiXCR into one record per CDR3 protein. This sample has around 170,000 distinct CDR3 sequences, with 40% to 55% found just once. Only patients with CD8+CD57+ cell expansion on flow cytometry were chosen for sequencing. The specimen sequenced was sorted CD4+, CD8+, or CD8+CD57+ T cells (not recorded which) from PBMCs. These receptors all come from a human donor with aplastic anemia.

The rearrangement joins TRBV3-1 to TRBJ2-2; D gene uncertain. The germline V and J ends were trimmed by 8 bases and 4 bases, with 14 bases remaining between them. Germline loops: CDR1 LGHDT, CDR2 YNNKEL (reference sequence). This CDR3 contains 14 residues. Here the CDR3 DNA reads TGTGCCAGCGCAAGGAGTTCGGGCACCGGGGAGCTGTTTTTT. Its translation is CASARSSGTGELFF.

The rearrangement joins TRBV12-3 or TRBV12-4 to TRBJ2-7; 7 bases match TRBD2. There are 14 residues in the CDR3. The V segment lost 3 bases and the J segment 3 bases; nucleotides outside the gene matches: 5. Here the CDR3 DNA reads TGTGCCAGCAGTTTTGTACTAGCGAACTACGAGCAGTACTTC. It translates to CASSFVLANYEQYF.

This clonotype was detected many times. The genes are TRBV29-1 and TRBJ2-5; 10 nucleotides align to TRBD2. V lost 1 base, J lost 4 bases, and 6 bases stayed unmatched. This CDR3 contains 15 residues. Germline CDR1 reads SQVTM; CDR2 reads ANQGSEA. The CDR3 DNA is TGCAGCGTTGAAGGGACTAGCGGAGGAGTAGAGACCCAGTACTTC. This codes for CSVEGTSGGVETQYF.

The chain is built from TRBV10-3 and TRBJ2-2; 11 nucleotides agree with TRBD2. The junction had 8 bases not matched to a gene; V was cut back by 1 base and J by 7 bases. The CDR3 is 17 amino acids. In germline, CDR1 is ENHRY, CDR2 SYGVKD. In DNA, the CDR3 is TGTGCCATCAGTGAGTTACTAGCGGGAGAAGGGGTCGGGGAGCTGTTTTTT. It translates to CAISELLAGEGVGELFF.

This clonotype came up many times. The V call is TRBV5-1, the J call TRBJ1-1; 8 nucleotides match TRBD1. The CDR3 consists of 17 residues. Per germline, CDR1 SGHRS and CDR2 YFSETQ. Trimming removed 0 bases from V and 3 bases from J; junction bases left unmatched: 10. The CDR3 coding sequence is TGCGCCAGCAGCTTGGGTCAGGCAGGGGGCTTGTACACTGAAGCTTTCTTT. Amino acid sequence: CASSLGQAGGLYTEAFF. The variable domain in full, completed from reference TRBV5-1 and TRBJ1-1, reads KAGVTQTPRYLIKTRGQQVTLSCSPISGHRSVSWYQQTPGQGLQFLFEYFSETQRNKGNFPGRFSGRQFSNSRSEMNVSTLELGDSALYLCASSLGQAGGLYTEAFFGQGTRLTVV.

This clonotype was detected many times. V gene TRBV20-1 combines with J gene TRBJ1-2; D gene uncertain. The germline gives CDR1 DFQATT, CDR2 SNEGSKA (reference sequence). Trimming shortened V by 0 bases and J by 2 bases, and 7 bases separated the two germline ends. The CDR3 runs 13 residues. CDR3 in amino acids: CSAREAENYGYTF. The CDR3 nucleotides are TGCAGTGCTAGAGAAGCAGAGAACTATGGCTACACCTTC.

This chain uses TRBV25-1 with TRBJ2-5; D possibly corresponds to TRBD2 (7 bases). This CDR3 comprises 15 residues. Germline loops: CDR1 MGHDK, CDR2 SYGVNS. V was clipped by 6 bases and J by 2 bases, with 16 bases between them. Here the CDR3 reads CASRKGGAGQETQYF. The CDR3 region has the DNA TGTGCCAGCAGGAAGGGGGGAGCGGGACAAGAGACCCAGTACTTC.

This clonotype was counted many times. The genes are TRBV5-1 and TRBJ2-1, with a weak D call TRBD1 (6 bases). The CDR3 spans 14 residues. V was cut by 2 bases and J by 4 bases, with 10 bases left in between. Germline V gene data show CDR1 as SGHRS and CDR2 as YFSETQ. The chain's CDR3 is CASSFGQSYNEQFF. In DNA, the CDR3 is TGCGCCAGCAGCTTCGGACAGAGTTACAATGAGCAGTTCTTC. Looking up the rest from reference TRBV5-1 and TRBJ2-1 gives the full variable domain: KAGVTQTPRYLIKTRGQQVTLSCSPISGHRSVSWYQQTPGQGLQFLFEYFSETQRNKGNFPGRFSGRQFSNSRSEMNVSTLELGDSALYLCASSFGQSYNEQFFGPGTRLTVL.

The chain is built from TRBV24-1 and TRBJ1-5, with TRBD1 identical over 9 bases. CDR1 is KGHDR, CDR2 SFDVKD, per germline. This CDR3 is built from 15 residues. After removal of 4 bases from V and 1 base from J, the junction contained 1 base not matched to a gene. CDR3 sequence reads: CATSEQGASNQPQHF. Written as DNA, the CDR3 is TGTGCCACCAGTGAACAGGGGGCAAGCAATCAGCCCCAGCATTTT.

This clonotype showed up many times. This chain links TRBV2 with TRBJ2-5, with 7 bases matching TRBD2. The CDR3 loop spans 12 amino acids. Germline CDR1 reads SNHLY; CDR2 reads FYNNEI. V shed 10 bases and J 4 bases; nucleotides not matched to a gene: 6. CDR3 in DNA: TGTGCCACCAGACTAGCACTAGAGACCCAGTACTTC. It translates to CATRLALETQYF. The whole variable domain, remainder taken from reference TRBV2 and TRBJ2-5, is EPEVTQTPSHQVTQMGQEVILRCVPISNHLYFYWYRQILGQKVEFLVSFYNNEISEKSEIFDDQFSVERPDGSNFTLKIRSTKLEDSAMYFCATRLALETQYFGPGTRLLVL.

Details on this clonotype: The CDR3 carries no conserved terminal phenylalanine or tryptophan, so it likely arises from a read error. V gene TRBV5-1 combines with J gene TRBJ2-7; 10 positions match TRBD1. Per germline, CDR1 SGHRS and CDR2 YFSETQ. This CDR3 contains 14 residues. V gave up 0 bases and J gave up 6 bases; unmatched junction bases: 3. CDR3 sequence: CASSLGQGAFEQYL. The CDR3 bases are TGCGCCAGCAGCTTGGGACAGGGGGCTTTCGAGCAGTACCTC.

This chain links TRBV5-5 with TRBJ1-5; TRBD1 is a possible D gene (6 bases). CDR1 SGHKS and CDR2 YYEKEE come from the germline V gene (reference sequence). CDR3 length: 15 amino acids. V was cut by 3 bases and J by 3 bases, with 13 bases left in between. The CDR3, as DNA: TGTGCCAGCAGCTGGCAGGGGAGAGCCAATCAGCCCCAGCATTTT. Residues: CASSWQGRANQPQHF. The full variable domain, its missing parts supplied by reference TRBV5-5 and TRBJ1-5, is DAGVTQSPTHLIKTRGQQVTLRCSPISGHKSVSWYQQVLGQGPQFIFQYYEKEERGRGNFPDRFSARQFPNYSSELNVNALLLGDSALYLCASSWQGRANQPQHFGDGTRLSIL.

This clonotype was seen a single time. The chain uses TRBV19 and TRBJ1-4; D is unclear. Trimming took off 7 bases at V and 11 bases at J, with 11 bases between the two ends. The CDR3 is 11 residues long. CDR1 and CDR2 (germline): LNHDA, SQIVND (reference sequence). In DNA, the CDR3 is TGTGCCAGTAACAATGGACCCAAACTGTTTTTT. The encoded protein is CASNNGPKLFF.

This clonotype was recorded at least ten times. The chain has TRBV7-6 and TRBJ2-1; 14 bases match TRBD2. CDR3 length equals 15 residues. With 5 bases clipped from V and 6 bases from J, the junction kept 3 bases outside the gene matches. Per germline, CDR1 SGHVS and CDR2 FNYEAQ. This chain's CDR3 is CASSTGLAGGNEQFF. For the CDR3, the DNA is TGTGCCAGCAGCACCGGACTAGCGGGAGGCAATGAGCAGTTCTTC.

This clonotype was seen repeatedly, ten times or more. The chain recombines TRBV30 with TRBJ1-1; D call uncertain. Germline V lookup: CDR1 GTSNPN, CDR2 SVGIG (reference sequence). The CDR3 runs to 12 residues. Between the trimmed V and J ends, which lost 3 bases and 0 bases, there was a span of 5 bases. As DNA, the CDR3 is TGTGCCTGGAGCGGCATGAACACTGAAGCTTTCTTT. This gives the protein CAWSGMNTEAFF.

This sequence joins TRBV20-1 and TRBJ1-2, with D possibly TRBD1 on 5 matching bases. The germline CDR1 and CDR2 sequences are DFQATT and SNEGSKA (reference sequence). Trimming cost V 5 bases and J 6 bases, with 10 bases left between them. This CDR3 is built from 11 residues. CDR3 in DNA: TGCAGTGCTGCGGTGGGGCATGGCTACACCTTC. Translation: CSAAVGHGYTF.

V and J are TRBV7-3 and TRBJ1-1; D ambiguous. The V end was cut by 2 bases, the J end by 0 bases, with 13 bases between. CDR3 length: 16 residues. Germline-derived CDR1 and CDR2 are SGHTA and FQGTGA. The CDR3 protein is CASSLGPALLNTEAFF. DNA for the CDR3: TGTGCCAGCAGCTTAGGTCCAGCCCTCTTGAACACTGAAGCTTTCTTT.

For this clonotype: With a much larger clone just one base away, this may be a read error. This sequence joins TRBV10-3 and TRBJ1-2; D is possibly TRBD1 (5 bases). This CDR3 spans 13 amino acids. Germline-derived CDR1 and CDR2 are ENHRY and SYGVKD. The DNA of the CDR3 is TGTGCCAGCAGACTGATGACAGACTATGGCTACGCCTTC. Translated, it gives CASRLMTDYGYAF.

The genes are TRBV11-2 and TRBJ2-1; 7 bases match TRBD2. The tail of the sequence fits TRBJ2-5 better, so the J call may be wrong. CDR3 length: 15 residues. Germline assignment: CDR1 SGHAT and CDR2 FQNNGV. The DNA of the CDR3 is TGTGCCAGCAGCGGCACGGGGGGAGAGGAAGAGACCCAGTACTTC. It yields the protein CASSGTGGEEETQYF.

This clonotype was observed at least ten times. This chain connects TRBV9 to TRBJ1-6; no firm D call. Per germline, CDR1 SGDLS and CDR2 YYNGEE. Trimming stripped 0 bases from V and 3 bases from J, with 7 bases between. The CDR3 length is 15 residues. CDR3: CASSVGADYNSPLHF. The CDR3 DNA reads TGTGCCAGCAGCGTAGGGGCAGACTATAATTCACCCCTCCACTTT.

Regarding this clonotype: One base away lies a much larger clone, so this may be a sequencing read error. The V gene is TRBV5-6, the J gene TRBJ2-7; 10 positions match TRBD2. CDR1 is SGHDT and CDR2 is YYEEEE in the germline V gene. The CDR3 runs to 14 residues. CDR3 sequence (DNA): TGTGCCAGCGGCTTGGGACAGCGGGAGGGCGAGCAGTACTTC. It specifies CASGLGQREGEQYF.

The rearrangement joins TRBV19 to TRBJ1-5, with 8 bases lining up with TRBD1. The CDR3 extends over 17 amino acids. Losses at the gene ends were 4 bases for V and 1 base for J; bases not matched to a gene: 9. Germline CDR1 LNHDA, CDR2 SQIVND (reference sequence). The CDR3 here is CASSTSWTGSSNQPQHF. As DNA, the CDR3 is TGTGCCAGTAGTACCTCCTGGACAGGGAGCAGCAATCAGCCCCAGCATTTT.

The V and J genes are TRBV3-1 and TRBJ2-3, with 8 bases identical to TRBD2. Germline CDR1 is LGHDT and CDR2 is YNNKEL (reference sequence). The CDR3 totals 14 residues. With 8 bases clipped from V and 2 bases from J, the junction kept 6 bases outside the gene matches. CDR3 loop: CASGSSGATDTQYF. CDR3 sequence (DNA): TGTGCCAGCGGTAGTAGCGGGGCCACAGATACGCAGTATTTT.

This chain joins TRBV9 and TRBJ1-1; D remains ambiguous. The length of the CDR3 is 15 residues. With 1 base removed from V and 1 base from J, the gap between germline ends came to 11 bases. Germline lookup yields CDR1 SGDLS and CDR2 YYNGEE. This CDR3 is CASSVSGSQNTEAFF. The CDR3 DNA is TGTGCCAGCAGCGTATCCGGCAGCCAGAACACTGAAGCTTTCTTT.

The chain couples TRBV7-2 to TRBJ2-7; a weak D match, TRBD2 (5 bases). The CDR3 loop spans 11 amino acids. The germline V gene has CDR1 SGHTA and CDR2 FQGNSA. V dropped 4 bases and J dropped 7 bases, with 8 bases sitting between them. The CDR3 DNA sequence: TGTGCCAGCAGCTCTACTAGGGAGCAGTACTTC. Its protein is CASSSTREQYF.

The table lists this clonotype with a few counts. This may stem from a read error, because a much larger clone lies one nucleotide away. The chain has TRBV7-9 and TRBJ1-1; D is uncertain. Germline V gives CDR1 SEHNR, CDR2 FQNEAQ (reference sequence). The CDR3 extends over 15 amino acids. The germline V and J ends were trimmed by 4 bases and 0 bases, with 12 bases remaining between them. For the CDR3, the DNA is TGTGCCAGCAGCTCTCGCCTGGGCCTGAACACTGAAGCTTTCTTT. It encodes CASSSRLGLNTEAFF.